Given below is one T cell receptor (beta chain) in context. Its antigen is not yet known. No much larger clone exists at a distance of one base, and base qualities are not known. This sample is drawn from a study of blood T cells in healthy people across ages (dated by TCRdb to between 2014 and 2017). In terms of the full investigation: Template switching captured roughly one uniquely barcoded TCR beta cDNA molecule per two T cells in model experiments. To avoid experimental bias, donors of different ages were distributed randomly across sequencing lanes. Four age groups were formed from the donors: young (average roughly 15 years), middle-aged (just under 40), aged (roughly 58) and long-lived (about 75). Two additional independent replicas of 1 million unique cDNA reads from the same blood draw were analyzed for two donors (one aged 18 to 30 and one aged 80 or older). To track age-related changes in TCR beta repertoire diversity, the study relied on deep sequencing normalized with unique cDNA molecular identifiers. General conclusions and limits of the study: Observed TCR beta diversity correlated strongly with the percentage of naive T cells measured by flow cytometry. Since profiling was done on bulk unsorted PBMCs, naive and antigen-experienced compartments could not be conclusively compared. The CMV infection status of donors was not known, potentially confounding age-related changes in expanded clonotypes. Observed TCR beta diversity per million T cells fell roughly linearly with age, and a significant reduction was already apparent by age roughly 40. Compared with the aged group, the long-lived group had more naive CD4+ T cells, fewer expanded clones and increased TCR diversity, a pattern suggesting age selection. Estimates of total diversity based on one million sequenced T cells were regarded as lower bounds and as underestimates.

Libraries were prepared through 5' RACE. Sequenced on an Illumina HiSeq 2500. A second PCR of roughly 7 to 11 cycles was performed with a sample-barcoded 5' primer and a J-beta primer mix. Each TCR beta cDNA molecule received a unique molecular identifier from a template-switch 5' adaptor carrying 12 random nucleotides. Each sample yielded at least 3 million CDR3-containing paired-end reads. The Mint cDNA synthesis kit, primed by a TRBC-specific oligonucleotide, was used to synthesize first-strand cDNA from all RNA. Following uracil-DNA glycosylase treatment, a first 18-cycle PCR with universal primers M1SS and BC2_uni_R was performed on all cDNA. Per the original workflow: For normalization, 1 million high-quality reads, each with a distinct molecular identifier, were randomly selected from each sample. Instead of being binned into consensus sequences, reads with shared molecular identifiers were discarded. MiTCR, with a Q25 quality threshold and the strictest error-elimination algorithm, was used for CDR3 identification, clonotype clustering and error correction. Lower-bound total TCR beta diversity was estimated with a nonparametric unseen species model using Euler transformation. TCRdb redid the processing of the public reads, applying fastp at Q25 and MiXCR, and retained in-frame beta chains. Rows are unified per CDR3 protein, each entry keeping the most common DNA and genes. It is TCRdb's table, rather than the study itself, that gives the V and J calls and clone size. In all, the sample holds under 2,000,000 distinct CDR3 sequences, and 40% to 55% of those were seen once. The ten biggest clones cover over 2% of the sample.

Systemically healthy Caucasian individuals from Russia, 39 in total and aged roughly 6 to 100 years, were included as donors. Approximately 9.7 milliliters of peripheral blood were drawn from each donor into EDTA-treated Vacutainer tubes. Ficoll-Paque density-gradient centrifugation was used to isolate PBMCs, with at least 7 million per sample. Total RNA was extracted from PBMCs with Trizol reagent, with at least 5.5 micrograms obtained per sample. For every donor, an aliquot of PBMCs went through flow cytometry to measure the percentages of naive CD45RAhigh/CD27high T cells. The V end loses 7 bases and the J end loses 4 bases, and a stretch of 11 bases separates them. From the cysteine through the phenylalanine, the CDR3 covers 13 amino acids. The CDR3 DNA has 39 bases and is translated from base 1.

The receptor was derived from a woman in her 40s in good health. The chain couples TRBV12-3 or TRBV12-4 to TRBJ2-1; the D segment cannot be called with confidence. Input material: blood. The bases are TGTGCCAGCATTAAAGGCAGATACAATGAGCAGTTCTTC. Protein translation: CASIKGRYNEQFF.